This TCR beta chain came from a study of response to subunit inactivated influenza vaccine. Study-wide findings and caveats: Seasonal influenza vaccination, on each occasion, was suggested by the authors to recruit few new T cells.

A word on this clonotype: Its antigen is unknown.

The CDR3 totals 17 residues. Germline V gene lookup returns CDR1 SGHTA and CDR2 FQGTGA. Deletions cut 0 bases from V and 6 bases from J, with 17 bases between. A single record per CDR3 protein comes from TCRdb applying MiXCR to the RT-PCR reads. The data hold some 500,000 distinct CDR3 sequences, with about 15% observed a single time. The chain carries TRBV7-3 and TRBJ2-2; D may be TRBD2 (5 bases). The sample was CD4+ T cells sorted from PBMCs, taken roughly 24 months after vaccination. This clonotype originated in a man aged 50 to 75 who received an inactivated influenza vaccine. The CDR3 protein is CASSLTGSSWDAGELFF. CDR3 sequence (DNA): TGTGCCAGCAGCTTAACCGGGTCTAGCTGGGATGCCGGGGAGCTGTTTTTT.